This T cell receptor beta chain came from a study of T cells in tuberculosis (dated by TCRdb to 2016 to 2019). Background on the whole study: In the study, CD1B tetramers and high-throughput TCR immunosequencing were combined to characterize T cells specific for the mycobacterial lipid antigen glucose monomycolate (GMM). With 10 or so people per group, a South African clinical cohort compared IGRA-negative adolescents, IGRA-positive adolescents with latent tuberculosis, and adults with active tuberculosis.

On the study overall, not on this receptor specifically: A classifier using the diverse GMM-specific repertoire reached roughly 87% accuracy (AUROC about 0.91), compared with over 60% accuracy using GEM motif frequencies. Which clinical samples got chosen depended on the availability of cryopreserved specimens, and the active tuberculosis cases were adults, whereas the controls were adolescents. Smaller mean NN-distances to GMM-specific TCRs were observed in active tuberculosis TCR-alpha repertoires than in IGRA-negative controls, suggesting clonal expansion of GMM-specific TCRs. Smaller NN-distances were partly driven by shorter CDR3-alpha lengths in active tuberculosis patients, and statistical significance was not reached for the TCR-beta difference.

At study entry, a tuberculin skin test and the QuantiFERON-TB GOLD In-Tube IGRA were used to screen adolescents for latent tuberculosis infection. Immunosequencing of unsorted cryopreserved PBMC covered, on average, approximately 100,000 T cells per clinical donor. Eleven high schools in the Worcester region of the Western Cape, South Africa, served as enrollment sites for adolescents aged 12 to 18 years. Around ten M. tuberculosis-infected and approximately 10 uninfected adolescents were selected with matching for age and sex. PBMC from adolescents were isolated by density centrifugation from freshly drawn heparinized blood and then cryopreserved. On this clone itself: No antigen is known for it. No base quality values were provided; no much bigger clone lies one nucleotide off.

TCR libraries were generated with the immunoSEQ multiplex PCR assay, using TCR-beta and/or TCR-alpha/delta assays for each sample. Amplified TCR libraries were sequenced on the Illumina high-throughput platform. As for the original processing: Clustering and dimensionality reduction relied on pairwise TCRdist distances among GMM-specific receptors from T cells that were either sorted ex vivo or expanded in vitro. Each clinical repertoire received a mean NN-distance score, defined as the average TCRdist to the nearest 10% of tetramer-positive reference sequences. GEM TCR motif frequency was calculated as the fraction of unique TCRs that matched known GEM sequences in V/J usage and CDR3 length. Active tuberculosis was classified by linear discriminant analysis with leave-one-out cross-validation, implemented in scikit-learn. TCRdb limited this immuneACCESS table to in-frame rearrangements with V and J called. A share of clones is missing; checked studies link under half to unresolved V genes, and the rest is unexplained. That table furnishes V, J and clone size, whereas the DNA furnished D and trimming. This sample has 25,000 to 35,000 clones in its table, and 95% of those were observed once. Of the sample, about 2.2% is held by the ten largest clones.

Relative to germline, V is 4 bases shorter and J is 4 bases shorter, with 11 bases between their ends. Counted from cysteine to phenylalanine, this CDR3 has 13 amino acids. Of the read, only the CDR3 DNA is kept; its 39 bases are in frame from base 1. CDR1 and CDR2, looked up from the germline V gene (reference sequence), are SGHNT and YYREEE. Input material: PBMCs. The origin of this receptor is a donor aged 10 to 29 with latent tuberculosis or without tuberculosis infection. The chain is assembled from TRBV5-4 and TRBJ1-2; the D gene is perhaps TRBD1, on 6 matching bases. At the DNA level, the sequence is TGTGCCAGCAGCCGAGGACAGTTCTATGGCTACACCTTC. Its translation reads: CASSRGQFYGYTF.